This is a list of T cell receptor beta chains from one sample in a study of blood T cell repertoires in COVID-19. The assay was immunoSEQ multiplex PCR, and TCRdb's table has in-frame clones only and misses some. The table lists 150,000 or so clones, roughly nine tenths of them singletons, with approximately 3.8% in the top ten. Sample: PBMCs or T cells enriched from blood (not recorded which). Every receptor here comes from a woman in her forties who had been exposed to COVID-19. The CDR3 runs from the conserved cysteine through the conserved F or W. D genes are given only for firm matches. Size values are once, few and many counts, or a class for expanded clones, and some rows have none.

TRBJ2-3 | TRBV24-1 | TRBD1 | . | CATSDSTDRGRLPDTQYF | TGTGCCACCAGTGATTCAACCGACAGGGGGCGCCTCCCAGATACGCAGTATTTT
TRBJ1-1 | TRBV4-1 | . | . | CASSRGVNTEAFF | TGCGCCAGCAGCCGCGGGGTGAACACTGAAGCTTTCTTT
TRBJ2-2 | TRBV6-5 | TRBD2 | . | CASTSGGPGELFF | TGTGCCAGCACTAGCGGTGGTCCCGGGGAGCTGTTTTTT
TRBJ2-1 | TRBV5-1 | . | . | CASSLNENTSGEQFF | TGCGCCAGCAGCTTGAACGAGAACACATCGGGGGAGCAGTTCTTC
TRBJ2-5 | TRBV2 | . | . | CASSERETQYF | TGTGCCAGCAGTGAACGAGAGACCCAGTACTTC
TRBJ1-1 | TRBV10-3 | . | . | CAINGEGRGHTEAFF | TGTGCCATCAACGGTGAGGGCAGGGGTCACACTGAAGCTTTCTTT
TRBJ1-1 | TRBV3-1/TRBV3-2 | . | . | CASSVYSGGTEAFF | TGTGCCAGCAGCGTCTACTCCGGGGGCACTGAAGCTTTCTTT
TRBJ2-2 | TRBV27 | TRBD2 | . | CASSLVGRGTGELFF | TGTGCCAGCAGTTTAGTAGGGAGGGGAACCGGGGAGCTGTTTTTT
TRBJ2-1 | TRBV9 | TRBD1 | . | CASSTTGTGYNEQFF | TGTGCCAGCAGCACGACCGGGACAGGGTACAATGAGCAGTTCTTC
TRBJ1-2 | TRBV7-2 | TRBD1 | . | CASSSGQGAGLGGYTF | TGTGCCAGCAGCTCGGGACAGGGGGCCGGGTTGGGAGGCTACACCTTC
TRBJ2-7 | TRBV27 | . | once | CASRIDWDNYEQYF | TGTGCCAGCAGGATAGACTGGGACAACTACGAGCAGTACTTC
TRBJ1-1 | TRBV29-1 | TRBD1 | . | CSVYPRQGTAQTEAFF | TGCAGCGTGTACCCTAGACAGGGGACGGCTCAGACTGAAGCTTTCTTT
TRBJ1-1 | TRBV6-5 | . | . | CASRPTGYSGTEAFF | TGTGCCAGCAGACCTACAGGGTATTCGGGAACTGAAGCTTTCTTT
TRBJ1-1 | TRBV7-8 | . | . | CASSRSRGNTEAFF | TGTGCCAGCAGCCGGAGTCGGGGGAACACTGAAGCTTTCTTT
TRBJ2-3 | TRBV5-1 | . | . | CASSLGQLTDTQYF | TGCGCCAGCAGCTTAGGACAGCTCACAGATACGCAGTATTTT
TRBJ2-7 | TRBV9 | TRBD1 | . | CASSRGTGQGFYEQYF | TGTGCCAGCAGCCGAGGAACGGGACAGGGTTTCTACGAGCAGTACTTC
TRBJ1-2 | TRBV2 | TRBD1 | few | CASSAPSGQGAINYGYTF | TGTGCCAGCAGTGCCCCTTCGGGACAGGGGGCCATTAACTATGGCTACACCTTC
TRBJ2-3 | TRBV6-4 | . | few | CASSAQGTDTQYF | TGTGCCAGCAGTGCACAGGGTACAGATACGCAGTATTTT
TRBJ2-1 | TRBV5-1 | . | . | CASTTWGVDNEQFF | TGCGCCAGCACGACCTGGGGGGTGGACAATGAGCAGTTCTTC
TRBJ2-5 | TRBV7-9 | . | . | CASSFIEETQYF | TGTGCCAGCAGCTTCATTGAGGAGACCCAGTACTTC
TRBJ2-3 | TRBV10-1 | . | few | CASSELSRADTQYF | TGCGCCAGCAGTGAGCTCTCTCGGGCAGATACGCAGTATTTT
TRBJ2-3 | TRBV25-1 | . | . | CASSDHSTDTQYF | TGTGCCAGCAGTGATCATAGCACAGATACGCAGTATTTT
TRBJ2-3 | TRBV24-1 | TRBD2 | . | CATSYGGAADTQYF | TGTGCCACCAGTTACGGGGGGGCCGCAGATACGCAGTATTTT